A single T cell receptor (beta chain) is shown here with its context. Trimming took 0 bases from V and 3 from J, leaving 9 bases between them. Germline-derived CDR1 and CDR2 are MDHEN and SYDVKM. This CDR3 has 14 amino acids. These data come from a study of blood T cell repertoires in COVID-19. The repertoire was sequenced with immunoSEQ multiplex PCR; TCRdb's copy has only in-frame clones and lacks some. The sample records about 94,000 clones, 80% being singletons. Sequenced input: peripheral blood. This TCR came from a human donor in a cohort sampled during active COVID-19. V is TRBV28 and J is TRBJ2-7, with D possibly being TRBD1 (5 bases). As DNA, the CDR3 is TGTGCCAGCAGTTTATGGGGGCACCACTACGAGCAGTACTTC. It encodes CASSLWGHHYEQYF. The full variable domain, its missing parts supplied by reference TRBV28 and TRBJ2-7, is DVKVTQSSRYLVKRTGEKVFLECVQDMDHENMFWYRQDPGLGLRLIYFSYDVKMKEKGDIPEGYSVSREKKERFSLILESASTNQTSMYLCASSLWGHHYEQYFGPGTRLTVT.